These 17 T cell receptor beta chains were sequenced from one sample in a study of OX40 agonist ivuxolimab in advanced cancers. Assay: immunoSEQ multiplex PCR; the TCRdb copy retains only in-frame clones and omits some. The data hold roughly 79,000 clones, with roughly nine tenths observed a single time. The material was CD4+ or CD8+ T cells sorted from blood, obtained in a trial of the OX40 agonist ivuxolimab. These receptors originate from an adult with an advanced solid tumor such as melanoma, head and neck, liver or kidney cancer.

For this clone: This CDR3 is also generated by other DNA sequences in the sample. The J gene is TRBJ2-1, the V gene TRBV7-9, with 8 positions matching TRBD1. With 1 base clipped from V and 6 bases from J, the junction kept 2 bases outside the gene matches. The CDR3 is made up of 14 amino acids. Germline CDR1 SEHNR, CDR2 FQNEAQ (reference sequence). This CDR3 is CASSLGQGANEQFF. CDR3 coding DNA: TGTGCCAGCAGCTTAGGGCAGGGGGCCAATGAGCAGTTCTTC.

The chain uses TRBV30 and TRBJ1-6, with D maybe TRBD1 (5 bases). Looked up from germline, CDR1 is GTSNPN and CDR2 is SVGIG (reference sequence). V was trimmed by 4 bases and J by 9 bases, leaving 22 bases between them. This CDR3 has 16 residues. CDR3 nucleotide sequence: TGTGCCTGGACACGGGGGTCGGTGCGATTAATTTCACCCCTCCACTTT. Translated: CAWTRGSVRLISPLHF.

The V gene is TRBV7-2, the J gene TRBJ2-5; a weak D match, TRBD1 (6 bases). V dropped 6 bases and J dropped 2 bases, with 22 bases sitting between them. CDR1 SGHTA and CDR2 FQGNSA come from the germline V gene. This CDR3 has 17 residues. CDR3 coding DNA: TGTGCCAGCAGTCGGGACACGGGTAGTATTACGCAAGAGACCCAGTACTTC. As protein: CASSRDTGSITQETQYF.

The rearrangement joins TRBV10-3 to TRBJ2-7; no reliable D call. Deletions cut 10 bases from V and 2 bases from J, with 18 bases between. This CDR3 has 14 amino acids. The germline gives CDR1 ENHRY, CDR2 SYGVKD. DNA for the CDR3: TGTGCCACTACCTCCGGCGGTGGGACCTACGAGCAGTACTTC. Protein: CATTSGGGTYEQYF.

CDR3 in amino acids: CASSRTGTGFYNEQFF. In DNA, the CDR3 is TGTGCCAGCAGTCGAACCGGGACAGGGTTCTACAATGAGCAGTTCTTC. The chain couples TRBV11-2 to TRBJ2-1; 9 bases align to TRBD1. CDR1 SGHAT and CDR2 FQNNGV come from the germline V gene. The CDR3 consists of 16 residues. The V and J ends lost 6 bases and 3 bases, in that order; junction bases with no gene match: 9.

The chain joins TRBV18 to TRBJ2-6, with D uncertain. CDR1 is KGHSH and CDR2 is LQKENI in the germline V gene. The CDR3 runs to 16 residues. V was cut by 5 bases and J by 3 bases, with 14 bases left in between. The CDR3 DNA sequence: TGTGCCAGCTCATTGGGCGCAGGCGGTGGGGCCAACGTCCTGACTTTC. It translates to CASSLGAGGGANVLTF.

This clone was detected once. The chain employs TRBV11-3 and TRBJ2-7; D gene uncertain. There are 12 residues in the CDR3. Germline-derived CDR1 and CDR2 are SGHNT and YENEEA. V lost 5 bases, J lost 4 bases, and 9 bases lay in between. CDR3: CASSAEKYEQYF. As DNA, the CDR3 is TGTGCCAGCAGCGCCGAGAAGTACGAGCAGTACTTC.

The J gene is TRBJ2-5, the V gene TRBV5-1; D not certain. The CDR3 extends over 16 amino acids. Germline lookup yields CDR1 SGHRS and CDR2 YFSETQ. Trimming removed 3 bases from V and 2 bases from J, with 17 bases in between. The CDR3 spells CASSSGSYTSQETQYF. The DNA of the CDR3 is TGCGCCAGCAGCTCTGGCTCTTACACGAGTCAAGAGACCCAGTACTTC.

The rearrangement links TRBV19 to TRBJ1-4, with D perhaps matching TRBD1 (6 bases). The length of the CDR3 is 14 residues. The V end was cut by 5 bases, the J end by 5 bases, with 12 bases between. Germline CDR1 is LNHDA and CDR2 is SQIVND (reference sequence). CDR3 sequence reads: CASSQGTDNEKLFF. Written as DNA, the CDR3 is TGTGCCAGTAGTCAGGGGACGGACAATGAAAAACTGTTTTTT.

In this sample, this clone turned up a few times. DNA of the CDR3: TGTGCCAGCAGCTTGGCAGGAATCAAGCTGAACACTGAAGCTTTCTTT. This encodes CASSLAGIKLNTEAFF. This chain joins TRBV5-4 and TRBJ1-1; D is unresolved. CDR1 and CDR2 from the germline V gene are SGHNT and YYREEE (reference sequence). V was shortened by 0 bases and J by 0 bases, with 12 bases between the two germline ends. CDR3 length: 16 residues.

CDR3 bases: TGTGCCAGCAGCGTGTACTACGAGCAGTACTTC. Its protein product is CASSVYYEQYF. V is TRBV5-6 and J is TRBJ2-7; D unresolved. The CDR3 runs to 11 residues. Germline V gene data show CDR1 as SGHDT and CDR2 as YYEEEE. The V end lost 4 bases, the J end lost 3 bases, and 5 bases lay between the germline ends.

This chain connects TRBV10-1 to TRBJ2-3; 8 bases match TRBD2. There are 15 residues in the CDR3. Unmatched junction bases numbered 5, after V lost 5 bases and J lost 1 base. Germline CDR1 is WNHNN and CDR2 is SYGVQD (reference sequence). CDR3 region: CASSSGSYRTDTQYF. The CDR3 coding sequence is TGCGCCAGCAGTAGCGGGAGCTACCGCACAGATACGCAGTATTTT.

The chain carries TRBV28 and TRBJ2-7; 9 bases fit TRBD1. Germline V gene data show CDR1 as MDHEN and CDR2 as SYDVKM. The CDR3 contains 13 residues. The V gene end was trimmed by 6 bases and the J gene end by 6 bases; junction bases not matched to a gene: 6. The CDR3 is CASSGGQGLEQYF. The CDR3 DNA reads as TGTGCCAGCAGCGGGGGACAGGGCCTCGAGCAGTACTTC.

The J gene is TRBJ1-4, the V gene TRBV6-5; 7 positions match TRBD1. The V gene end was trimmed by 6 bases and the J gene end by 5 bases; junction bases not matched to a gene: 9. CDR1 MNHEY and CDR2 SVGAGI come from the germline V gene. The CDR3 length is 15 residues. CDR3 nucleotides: TGTGCCAGCAGGATCGAAGGGGGCGCAAATGAAAAACTGTTTTTT. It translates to CASRIEGGANEKLFF.

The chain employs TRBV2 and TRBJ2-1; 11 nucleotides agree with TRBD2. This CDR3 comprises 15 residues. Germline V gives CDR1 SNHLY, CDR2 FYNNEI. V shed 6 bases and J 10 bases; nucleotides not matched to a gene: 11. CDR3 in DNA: TGTGCCAGCAGACGACTAGCGGGAATTGGTCAAGAGCAGTTCTTC. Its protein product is CASRRLAGIGQEQFF.

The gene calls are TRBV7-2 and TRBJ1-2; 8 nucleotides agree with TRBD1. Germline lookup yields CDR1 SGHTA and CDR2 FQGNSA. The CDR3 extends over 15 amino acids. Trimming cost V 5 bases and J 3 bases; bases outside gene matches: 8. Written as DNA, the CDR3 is TGTGCCAGCAGCCGCGGGGCAGGGGGCGACTATGGCTACACCTTC. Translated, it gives CASSRGAGGDYGYTF.

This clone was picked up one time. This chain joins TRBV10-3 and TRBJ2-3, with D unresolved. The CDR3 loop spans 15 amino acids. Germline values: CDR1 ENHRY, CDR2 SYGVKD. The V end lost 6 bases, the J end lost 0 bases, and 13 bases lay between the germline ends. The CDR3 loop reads CAIRALAASTDTQYF. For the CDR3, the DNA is TGTGCCATCAGGGCCCTTGCGGCTAGCACAGATACGCAGTATTTT.